This TCR beta chain appears in the sequencing data of a study of identical twins. Broader study findings: Shared out-of-frame alpha sequences (those common to twins) showed excess low generation probability.

This clonotype appeared a few times. The antigen is undetermined. It was template switching that added a universal primer site, and there were unique molecular identifiers on the cDNA. MiXCR, run by TCRdb on the 5' RACE reads, gives a single entry per CDR3 protein. The data hold hundreds of thousands of distinct CDR3 sequences, with around 5.7% observed a single time. The sequence was collected from a man between 18 and 35 years old in good health. Sequences were obtained from naive T cells sorted from blood.

The CDR3 loop reads CAWGLAGARETQYF. DNA for the CDR3: TGTGCCTGGGGACTAGCGGGAGCTCGAGAGACCCAGTACTTC. The chain has TRBV30 and TRBJ2-5, with TRBD2 identical over 13 bases. The V segment lost 5 bases and the J segment 4 bases; nucleotides outside the gene matches: 4. CDR1 and CDR2 (germline): GTSNPN, SVGIG (reference sequence). The CDR3 spans 14 residues.